The 20 T cell receptor beta chains listed next were all sequenced from one sample in a study of T cell repertoires in cytomegalovirus infection. TCRdb passed the reads through MiXCR, listing each CDR3 protein once. The sample has fewer than 700,000 distinct CDR3 sequences; about 24% are singletons. Sequenced input: CD8+ T cells from PBMCs. The receptor set was obtained from a human donor in good health (CMV status not recorded). Some clones in this sample may be carry-over from other donors' samples.

In its sample, this clonotype was seen a few times. The V call is TRBV2, the J call TRBJ2-7, with 7 bases matching TRBD1. After removal of 5 bases from V and 3 bases from J, the junction contained 4 bases not matched to a gene. CDR3 length: 13 residues. The germline V gene has CDR1 SNHLY and CDR2 FYNNEI. The CDR3 region has the DNA TGTGCCAGCAGTCCCGGACAGGACTACGAGCAGTACGTC. Its translation is CASSPGQDYEQYV.

This clonotype was detected only a few times. CDR3 nucleotide sequence: TGTGCCAGCAGTCATGAAAGCAATCAGCCCCAGCATTTT. Protein sequence: CASSHESNQPQHF. The chain has TRBV28 and TRBJ1-5; D is ambiguous. V was shortened by 5 bases and J by 1 base, with 6 bases between the two germline ends. The V gene's germline CDR1 is MDHEN and CDR2 SYDVKM. The CDR3 contains 13 residues.

This clonotype was observed many times. The rearrangement joins TRBV7-2 to TRBJ1-2; D possibly corresponds to TRBD1 (5 bases). The V end was cut by 3 bases, the J end by 6 bases, with 17 bases between. Germline lookup yields CDR1 SGHTA and CDR2 FQGNSA. This CDR3 contains 15 residues. CDR3 in amino acids: CASSFHSRDGNGYTF. CDR3 sequence (DNA): TGTGCCAGCAGCTTCCACTCCAGGGATGGCAATGGCTACACCTTC.

This clonotype was counted at least ten times. The rearrangement joins TRBV10-3 to TRBJ2-7; D is perhaps TRBD1 (6 bases). This CDR3 comprises 19 residues. V lost 0 bases to trimming and J lost 2 bases, with 23 bases between them. The germline V gene encodes CDR1 ENHRY and CDR2 SYGVKD. The CDR3 reads CAISESLPPTGREAYEQYV. The CDR3 region has the DNA TGTGCCATCAGTGAGTCCCTACCGCCGACAGGCAGGGAAGCCTACGAGCAGTACGTC.

This clonotype has only a few counts. V and J are TRBV12-3 or TRBV12-4 and TRBJ2-7; D ambiguous. Trimming stripped 6 bases from V and 2 bases from J, with 8 bases between. The CDR3 is made up of 12 amino acids. CDR3 amino acids: CASSTLAYEQYF. CDR3 sequence (DNA): TGTGCCAGCAGCACGCTGGCCTACGAGCAGTACTTC.

This clonotype showed up just a few times. This chain links TRBV4-2 with TRBJ1-1; 7 bases are a match to TRBD1. The junction had 2 bases not matched to a gene; V was cut back by 1 base and J by 3 bases. Germline V CDR1 and CDR2: LGHNA, YNFKEQ. The CDR3 has 14 residues. CDR3 DNA: TGTGCCAGCAGCCAAGGGACAGGCTACACTGAAGCTTTCTTT. Its protein is CASSQGTGYTEAFF.

This clonotype appeared once. The germline gene is not matched at one end of the junction; a read error may be the cause. This sequence joins TRBV9 and TRBJ2-5; D not resolved. This CDR3 has 13 residues. From germline, CDR1 is SGDLS and CDR2 YYNGEE. The CDR3 nucleotides are TGTGTCAGCAGCGTGGGCAGCCAAGAGACCCAGTACTTC. It codes for CVSSVGSQETQYF.

This clonotype was counted only a few times. The chain is built from TRBV7-3 and TRBJ2-1; 16 bases match TRBD2. Trimming cost V 7 bases and J 2 bases; bases outside gene matches: 14. This CDR3 comprises 20 residues. The germline gives CDR1 SGHTA, CDR2 FQGTGA. The CDR3 sequence: CASTFLPGTSGGGTYNEQFF. CDR3 in DNA: TGTGCCAGCACCTTCCTCCCCGGGACTAGCGGGGGGGGTACCTACAATGAGCAGTTCTTC.

The chain is built from TRBV6-2 or TRBV6-3 and TRBJ1-1, with D perhaps matching TRBD1 (6 bases). Between the trimmed V and J ends, which lost 7 bases and 10 bases, there was a span of 16 bases. The germline CDR1 and CDR2 sequences are MNHEY and SVGEGT. The CDR3 covers 12 residues. CDR3 nucleotides: TGTGCCAGCACCGCGGACAGCTGGAGAGCTTTCTTT. Encoded protein: CASTADSWRAFF.

This clonotype was observed at least ten times. The CDR3 loop reads CASSLFGTGKNTGELFF. The CDR3 DNA follows: TGTGCCAGCAGCTTATTCGGGACGGGCAAGAACACCGGGGAGCTGTTTTTT. The genes are TRBV7-2 and TRBJ2-2; TRBD1 or TRBD2 may be the D gene (5 bases each). CDR1 SGHTA and CDR2 FQGNSA come from the germline V gene. V lost 2 bases to trimming and J lost 1 base, with 14 bases between them. The CDR3 is 17 residues long.

This clonotype was found a few times. The genes are TRBV4-2 and TRBJ2-7; TRBD2 might be the D (6 bases). This CDR3 is built from 15 residues. The V gene lost 1 base and the J gene lost 1 base, with 11 bases spanning the gap. Per the germline V gene, CDR1 is LGHNA and CDR2 is YNFKEQ. The CDR3 sequence is CASSQGPGESYEQYF. The CDR3 bases are TGTGCCAGCAGCCAAGGCCCGGGGGAATCCTACGAGCAGTACTTC.

The gene calls are TRBV15 and TRBJ1-5; the D is unclear. Per the germline V gene, CDR1 is LNHNV and CDR2 is YYDKDF (reference sequence). V was cut by 0 bases and J by 0 bases, with 6 bases left in between. This CDR3 comprises 15 residues. The CDR3 sequence is CATSREGYSNQPQHF. The CDR3 DNA is TGTGCCACCAGCAGAGAGGGGTATAGCAATCAGCCCCAGCATTTT.

Ten or more counts support this clonotype. V is TRBV7-2 and J is TRBJ1-5, with 9 nucleotides matching TRBD1. This CDR3 region has 17 residues. J gave up 0 bases and V 6 bases, and 9 bases lay outside the gene matches. Germline V gives CDR1 SGHTA, CDR2 FQGNSA. CDR3 in amino acids: CASRDGQGLYSNQPQHF. As DNA, the CDR3 is TGTGCCAGCAGGGACGGACAGGGGTTGTATAGCAATCAGCCCCAGCATTTT.

This clonotype was seen many times. V is TRBV7-9 and J is TRBJ1-4; 9 positions agree with TRBD1. V was pared by 8 bases and J by 3 bases, with 13 bases of the junction left unmatched. Germline loops: CDR1 SEHNR, CDR2 FQNEAQ (reference sequence). CDR3 length: 17 amino acids. The CDR3 sequence is CASAGQGEEWANEKLFF. The DNA of the CDR3 is TGTGCCAGCGCGGGACAGGGAGAGGAGTGGGCTAATGAAAAACTGTTTTTT.

The CDR3 DNA reads as TGCGCCAGCAGCCTTCACCCCGTGAAAGAGCAGTACGTC. As protein: CASSLHPVKEQYV. This chain connects TRBV4-3 to TRBJ2-7; D not resolved. V lost 4 bases and J 7 bases, leaving 14 bases between the germline ends. This CDR3 comprises 13 residues. Germline CDR1 and CDR2: LGHNA and YSLEER.

The sample holds many counts of this clonotype. The genes are TRBV7-8 and TRBJ2-7; TRBD1 is a possible D gene (6 bases). This CDR3 contains 16 residues. Trimming cost V 4 bases and J 3 bases, with 19 bases left between them. Per the germline V gene, CDR1 is SGHVS and CDR2 is FQNEAQ. CDR3 bases: TGTGCCAGCAGCTCACGGACAGAACCTACCATCTACGAGCAGTACGTC. Amino acid sequence: CASSSRTEPTIYEQYV.

The chain employs TRBV20-1 and TRBJ1-1; 7 nucleotides agree with TRBD1. The germline gives CDR1 DFQATT, CDR2 SNEGSKA (reference sequence). The CDR3 loop spans 13 amino acids. V trimming: 5 bases; J trimming: 1 base; junction bases outside the gene matches: 4. The CDR3 loop is CSADDRENTEAFF. CDR3 coding DNA: TGCAGTGCTGACGACAGGGAGAACACTGAAGCTTTCTTT.

This chain joins TRBV28 and TRBJ1-5; D call uncertain. This CDR3 spans 11 amino acids. Germline CDR1 reads MDHEN; CDR2 reads SYDVKM. Between the trimmed V and J ends, which lost 4 bases and 5 bases, there was a span of 3 bases. The CDR3 protein is CASSYDQPQHF. CDR3 DNA sequence: TGTGCCAGCAGTTACGATCAGCCCCAGCATTTT.

The V and J genes are TRBV29-1 and TRBJ2-2; D remains unclear. CDR1 and CDR2 (germline): SQVTM, ANQGSEA. The CDR3 has 12 residues. Trimming shortened V by 5 bases and J by 8 bases, and 12 bases separated the two germline ends. The CDR3 DNA sequence: TGCAGCGTTTCTTCCGAAGGGGGGGAGCTGTTTTTT. Its protein is CSVSSEGGELFF.

The chain employs TRBV7-9 and TRBJ2-2, with D tentatively TRBD1 (5 bases). Germline CDR1 reads SEHNR; CDR2 reads FQNEAQ (reference sequence). The CDR3 is made up of 14 amino acids. V was pared by 5 bases and J by 7 bases, with 14 bases between. The chain's CDR3 is CASSPDMAIGELFF. The CDR3, as DNA: TGTGCCAGCAGCCCGGACATGGCAATCGGGGAGCTGTTTTTT.